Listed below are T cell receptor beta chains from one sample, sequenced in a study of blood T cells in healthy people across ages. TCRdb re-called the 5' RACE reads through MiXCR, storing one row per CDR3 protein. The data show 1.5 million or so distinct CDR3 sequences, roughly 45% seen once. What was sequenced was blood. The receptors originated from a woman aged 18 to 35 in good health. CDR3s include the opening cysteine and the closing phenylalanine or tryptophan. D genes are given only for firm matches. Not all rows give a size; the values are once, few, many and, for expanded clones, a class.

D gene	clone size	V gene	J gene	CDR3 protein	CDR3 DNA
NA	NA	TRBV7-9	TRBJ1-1	CASTIGVNTEAFF	TGTGCCAGCACCATTGGGGTGAACACTGAAGCTTTCTTT
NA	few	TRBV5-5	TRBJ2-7	CASSLGKGPGYEQYF	TGTGCCAGCAGCTTGGGGAAAGGTCCAGGCTACGAGCAGTACTTC
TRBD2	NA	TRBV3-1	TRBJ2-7	CASSQDLGSSGRGEQYF	TGTGCCAGCAGCCAGGACCTGGGGAGTAGCGGGAGAGGCGAGCAGTACTTC
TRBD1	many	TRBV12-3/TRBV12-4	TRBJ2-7	CASSLNPTGGEQYF	TGTGCCAGCAGTCTGAACCCGACAGGGGGCGAGCAGTACTTC
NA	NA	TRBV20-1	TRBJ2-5	CSARGDQETQYF	TGCAGTGCTAGAGGGGACCAAGAGACCCAGTACTTC
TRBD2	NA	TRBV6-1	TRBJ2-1	CALRGRTYNEQFF	TGTGCCTTGCGCGGGAGAACTTACAATGAGCAGTTCTTC
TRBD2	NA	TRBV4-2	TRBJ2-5	CASSQDYGLGVSKQYF	TGTGCCAGCAGCCAAGATTACGGACTAGGAGTAAGTAAGCAGTACTTC
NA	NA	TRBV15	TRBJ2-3	CATSRGAEDTQYF	TGTGCCACCAGCAGAGGAGCGGAAGATACGCAGTATTTT
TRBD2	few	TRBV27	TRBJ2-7	CASSTRRLASNYEQYF	TGTGCCAGCAGTACTCGAAGACTAGCCAGTAACTACGAGCAGTACTTC
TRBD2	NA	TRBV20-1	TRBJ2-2	CSASPSGRGTGELFF	TGCAGTGCTAGCCCTAGCGGGAGGGGAACCGGGGAGCTGTTTTTT
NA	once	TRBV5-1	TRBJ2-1	CASSSEGGNSYNEQFF	TGCGCCAGCAGCTCAGAAGGCGGCAACTCCTACAATGAGCAGTTCTTC
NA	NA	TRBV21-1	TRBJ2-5	CASSKCPRPQYF	TGTGCCAGCAGCAAATGTCCGCGGCCGCAGTACTTC
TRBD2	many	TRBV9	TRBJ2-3	CASSVGRGGSTDTQYF	TGTGCCAGCAGCGTAGGGCGGGGGGGGAGCACAGATACGCAGTATTTT
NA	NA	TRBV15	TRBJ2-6	CAPSVMVSGANVLTF	TGTGCCCCCAGCGTGATGGTCTCTGGGGCCAACGTCCTGACTTTC
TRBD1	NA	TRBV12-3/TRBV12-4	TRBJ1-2	CASSFGDRVCGYTF	TGTGCCAGCAGTTTCGGAGACAGGGTATGTGGCTACACCTTC
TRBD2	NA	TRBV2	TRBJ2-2	CACRDGTSGGALFF	TGTGCCTGCAGAGATGGGACTAGCGGGGGTGCTCTGTTTTTT
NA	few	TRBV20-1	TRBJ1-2	CSARSINAYGYTF	TGCAGTGCTAGGTCGATTAACGCATATGGCTACACCTTC
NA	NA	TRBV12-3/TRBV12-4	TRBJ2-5	CAGSSRAVETQYF	TGTGCCGGCAGTTCTAGGGCGGTGGAGACCCAGTACTTC
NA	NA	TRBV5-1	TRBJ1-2	CASSDAWANYGYTF	TGCGCCAGCAGCGATGCGTGGGCTAACTATGGCTACACCTTC
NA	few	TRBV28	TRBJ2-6	CASSLWGASSGANVLTF	TGTGCCAGCAGTTTATGGGGGGCCTCCTCTGGGGCCAACGTCCTGACTTTC
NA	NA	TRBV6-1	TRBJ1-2	CASTSGPEGYGYTF	TGTGCCAGCACCTCCGGCCCCGAGGGCTATGGCTACACCTTC
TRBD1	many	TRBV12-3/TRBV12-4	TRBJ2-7	CASTRTGASYEQYF	TGTGCCAGCACCCGAACAGGGGCCTCCTACGAGCAGTACTTC
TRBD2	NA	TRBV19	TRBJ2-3	CASRTSGEPNTQYF	TGTGCCAGTAGGACTAGCGGGGAGCCAAATACGCAGTATTTT
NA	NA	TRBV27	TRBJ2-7	CASSLSPILVEQYF	TGTGCCAGCAGTTTATCGCCCATTTTAGTCGAGCAGTACTTC
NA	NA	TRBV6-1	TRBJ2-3	CASSDGQMRADTQYF	TGTGCCAGCAGTGACGGACAGATGAGGGCAGATACGCAGTATTTT
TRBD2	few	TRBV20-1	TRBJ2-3	CSARDASGRIADTQYF	TGCAGTGCTAGAGATGCTAGCGGGAGAATCGCGGATACGCAGTATTTT
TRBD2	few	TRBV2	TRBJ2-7	CASTIWTSGGYEQYF	TGTGCCAGCACGATATGGACTAGCGGGGGATACGAGCAGTACTTC
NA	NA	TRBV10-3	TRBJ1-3	CAISEFGGSSGNTIYF	TGTGCCATCTCCGAGTTCGGGGGGAGCTCTGGAAACACCATATATTTT
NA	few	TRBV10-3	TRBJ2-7	CAITTSQLFYSYEQYF	TGTGCCATCACCACGTCCCAGCTCTTTTACTCCTACGAGCAGTACTTC
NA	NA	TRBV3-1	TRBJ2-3	CASSQGIIVGSTDTQYF	TGTGCCAGCAGCCAAGGGATTATAGTAGGGAGCACAGATACGCAGTATTTT
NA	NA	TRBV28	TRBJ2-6	CASSLQNGANVLTF	TGTGCCAGCAGTTTGCAAAATGGGGCCAACGTCCTGACTTTC